Sequencing of this T cell receptor beta chain was carried out in a study of blood T cell repertoires in COVID-19. Background on the study: Sample material is recorded as cDNA or gDNA derived from T cells, B-cell-depleted T cells, or PBMCs.

V trimming: 2 bases; J trimming: 6 bases; junction bases outside the gene matches: 5. The CDR3 totals 15 residues. Germline-derived CDR1 and CDR2 are SGHDT and YYEEEE. Per the original data handling: Reference gene primer amplification gave estimated nucleated cell counts. Clones were read by immunoSEQ multiplex PCR, and TCRdb kept only the in-frame ones, dropping some. The DNA gave D and trimming, while V, J and clone size come from that table. This table has 150,000 to 200,000 clones, roughly 84% appearing once. Living in roughly 23 US areas, the participants were between about 18 and 100 years of age. Before being deemed recovered, Cohort 3 donors had two negative PCRs, clearance, or symptom resolution.

Specimen: PBMCs or T cells enriched from blood (not recorded which). This receptor was obtained from a man in his 60s who had recovered from COVID-19. The chain recombines TRBV5-6 with TRBJ1-6, with TRBD1 matching 7 bases. CDR3 coding DNA: TGTGCCAGCAGCTTTGGACAGGACGTTAATTCACCCCTCCACTTT. Protein sequence: CASSFGQDVNSPLHF.